The TCR beta chain described here comes from a study of blood T cell repertoires in COVID-19. Sequencing used immunoSEQ multiplex PCR; TCRdb keeps in-frame clones, though not all of them. The sample yields some 70,000 clones, around 90% seen once. The V gene end was trimmed by 4 bases and the J gene end by 8 bases; junction bases not matched to a gene: 5. This CDR3 spans 14 amino acids. The germline gives CDR1 LNHDA, CDR2 SQIVND (reference sequence). The rearrangement links TRBV19 to TRBJ2-1; TRBD2 agrees at 10 bases. The source of this sequence is a woman at least 80 years old with active COVID-19. The sample consisted of peripheral blood. The CDR3 reads CASSSLAGEDEQFF. The CDR3 DNA is TGTGCCAGTAGTAGCCTAGCGGGAGAAGATGAGCAGTTCTTC.